Shown below are 11 T cell receptor beta chains from a single sample sequenced in a study of blood T cells in healthy people across ages. Through a sample-barcoded 5' primer and a J-beta primer mix, a second PCR was run for roughly 7 to 11 cycles. One entry per CDR3 protein results from TCRdb running MiXCR on the 5' RACE reads. The sample records about 540,000 distinct CDR3 sequences, around 24% being singletons. The sample was also reused in another study, on T cells of mothers and their children.

The sequenced material came from blood. These receptors all stem from a boy aged 10-17 years in good health.

This clonotype was counted between two and nine times. V usage is TRBV14 and J usage is TRBJ2-5; the D call may be TRBD1 or TRBD2 (5 bases each). The germline gives CDR1 SGHDN, CDR2 FVKESK. The CDR3 runs to 15 residues. V shed 1 base and J shed 5 bases, with 14 bases lying between them. CDR3 in amino acids: CASSQVRGPRETQYF. The CDR3, as DNA: TGTGCCAGCAGCCAAGTACGGGGACCGAGGGAGACCCAGTACTTC.

The table lists this clonotype with a few counts. This chain connects TRBV20-1 to TRBJ2-3; TRBD2 agrees at 7 bases. The V segment lost 3 bases and the J segment 1 base; nucleotides outside the gene matches: 7. Germline V gene data show CDR1 as DFQATT and CDR2 as SNEGSKA (reference sequence). The CDR3 sequence is 15 residues long. The CDR3 DNA reads as TGCAGTGCTAGTGGGTCTCTAGCGGGCACAGATACGCAGTATTTT. Protein sequence: CSASGSLAGTDTQYF.

Only a few counts were recorded for this clonotype. The chain joins TRBV20-1 to TRBJ1-2; D ambiguous. The CDR3 runs 12 residues. Germline CDR1 and CDR2: DFQATT and SNEGSKA (reference sequence). With 8 bases removed from V and 13 bases from J, the gap between germline ends came to 23 bases. The CDR3 nucleotides read TGCAGTCCGAACGAGTCCCGAAAGGCTCCCACCTTC. Amino acids: CSPNESRKAPTF.

The gene calls are TRBV7-9 and TRBJ2-7; possibly TRBD1 or TRBD2 for D (5 bases each). The germline V gene has CDR1 SEHNR and CDR2 FQNEAQ (reference sequence). Trimming took off 2 bases at V and 3 bases at J, with 14 bases between the two ends. The CDR3 totals 15 residues. The CDR3 coding sequence is TGTGCCAGCAGCTTATATAGGGACCCAAGCTACGAGCAGTACTTC. Its translation: CASSLYRDPSYEQYF.

The chain recombines TRBV5-1 with TRBJ2-5; 9 bases align to TRBD1. The J call may be incorrect, as the DNA end agrees better with TRBJ2-7. Germline values: CDR1 SGHRS, CDR2 YFSETQ. The CDR3 runs to 14 residues. CDR3 loop: CASSRDREGYEQYF. The CDR3 DNA reads TGCGCCAGCAGTAGGGACAGGGAAGGCTACGAGCAGTACTTC.

This CDR3 is CASSFSSGGTDTQYF. CDR3 coding DNA: TGTGCCAGCAGTTTCTCTAGCGGGGGGACAGATACGCAGTATTTT. This chain connects TRBV12-3 or TRBV12-4 to TRBJ2-3; TRBD2 aligns across 11 bases. Unmatched junction bases numbered 2, after V lost 3 bases and J lost 3 bases. The length of the CDR3 is 15 residues.

The rearrangement joins TRBV4-2 to TRBJ2-1, with TRBD2 matching over 14 bases. V trimming: 3 bases; J trimming: 8 bases; junction bases outside the gene matches: 3. The CDR3 has 15 residues. Germline CDR1 LGHNA, CDR2 YNFKEQ. The CDR3 protein is CASSQTSGRGDEQFF. CDR3 in DNA: TGTGCCAGCAGCCAGACTAGCGGGAGGGGCGATGAGCAGTTCTTC.

This clonotype was seen only a few times. In nucleotides, the CDR3 is TGTGCCAGCAGCCCAATCAAGGGGGCCGGGTACTACGAGCAGTACTTC. Its protein is CASSPIKGAGYYEQYF. V usage is TRBV6-5 and J usage is TRBJ2-7; 7 bases match TRBD1. The CDR3 is made up of 16 amino acids. The V and J ends lost 6 bases and 3 bases, in that order; junction bases with no gene match: 14. Germline V gene sequence: CDR1 MNHEY, CDR2 SVGAGI.

This clonotype was found a few times. The chain joins TRBV19 to TRBJ2-7; D gene ambiguous. Trimming left V 9 bases short and J 3 bases short, with 15 bases between. The CDR3 runs to 13 residues. Germline values: CDR1 LNHDA, CDR2 SQIVND (reference sequence). CDR3 residues: CARRTQPRYEQYF. Written as DNA, the CDR3 is TGTGCCAGGCGGACCCAACCCCGCTACGAGCAGTACTTC. The whole variable domain, remainder taken from reference TRBV19 and TRBJ2-7, is DGGITQSPKYLFRKEGQNVTLSCEQNLNHDAMYWYRQDPGQGLRLIYYSQIVNDFQKGDIAEGYSVSREKKESFPLTVTSAQKNPTAFYLCARRTQPRYEQYFGPGTRLTVT.

As to this clonotype: No conserved phenylalanine or tryptophan is present at the end of the CDR3, so a read error is the likely explanation. The chain employs TRBV7-2 and TRBJ2-1; tentative D call: TRBD2 (6 bases). Germline V gene data show CDR1 as SGHTA and CDR2 as FQGNSA. The CDR3 length is 15 residues. The CDR3 bases are TGCGCCAGCAGCTTAGGAGGGGCAGGGCCATATGAGCAGTTCATC. Its translation is CASSLGGAGPYEQFI.

This clonotype was counted at least ten times. The chain couples TRBV6-1 to TRBJ2-5; D ambiguous. Per the germline V gene, CDR1 is MNHNS and CDR2 is SASEGT. The CDR3 totals 14 residues. The V end was cut by 8 bases, the J end by 4 bases, with 17 bases between. Here the CDR3 DNA reads TGTGCCAGCTGGGTCGGTATATTGTCAGAGACCCAGTACTTC. Translating it yields CASWVGILSETQYF.